This T cell receptor (beta chain) comes out of a study of sequential checkpoint blockade in melanoma. Study in general: First-line arms were nivolumab then ipilimumab, or the reverse, randomized 1:1. Approximately 20 patients had tumor biopsies before treatment and at week 13. Whole-study results and caveats: PD-L1 staining and CD8+ counts, not mutational load, tracked tumor T-cell clonality.

Generated by immunoSEQ multiplex PCR, the TCRdb table keeps only in-frame clones and is missing some. Counted here are some 40,000 clones, under 35% occurring once; the ten biggest clones make up about 1.6%. V shed 4 bases and J shed 2 bases, with 11 bases lying between them. CDR1 LNHDA and CDR2 SQIVND come from the germline V gene (reference sequence). This CDR3 has 14 amino acids. Worth noting for this clone: Its antigen is as yet unknown.

Specified treatment: randomized to nivolumab then ipilimumab (arm A) or the reverse (arm B). The genes are TRBV19 and TRBJ2-5; weak D call: TRBD1 (5 bases). The receptor was isolated from a human donor with melanoma. The material sequenced was tumor tissue (inferred from file names), taken from a patient given nivolumab and ipilimumab in sequence. CDR3 DNA: TGTGCCAGTAGTAGGGCTCCAGGGCAAGAGACCCAGTACTTC. Its translation: CASSRAPGQETQYF.